This is a list of T cell receptor beta chains from one sample in a study of CD8 T cell repertoires and HIV-1 epitope variants. Sequenced by immunoSEQ multiplex PCR; TCRdb stores in-frame clones only, minus some. Of about 90,000 clones listed, 70% to 75% were seen once; the top ten hold more than 25%. Sequencing was carried out using uncultured baseline CD8+ T cells from peripheral blood mononuclear cells (PBMCs). The receptor source for this set is a male donor with HIV. The CDR3 runs from the conserved cysteine through the conserved F or W. D genes are given only for firm matches. Clone size, where shown, is once, few, many, or a class for clones that have expanded.

d_call,j_call,v_call,clone_size,cdr3_nt,cdr3_aa
TRBD2,TRBJ2-3,TRBV9,.,TGTGCCAGCAGCGTAGTAGAGCGGGGGGCCACAGATACGCAGTATTTT,CASSVVERGATDTQYF
TRBD2,TRBJ2-5,TRBV7-8,.,TGTGCCAGCAGCACCCGGACTAGTGACGGCTATCGCGGAGAGACCCAGTACTTC,CASSTRTSDGYRGETQYF
.,TRBJ1-4,TRBV25-1,.,TGTGCCAGCAGGGGGGCGGGGGAGGAAAAACTGTTTTTT,CASRGAGEEKLFF
TRBD1,TRBJ1-2,TRBV7-2,.,TGTGCCAGCAGCTTCCGACAGGGGGGCTATGGCTACACCTTC,CASSFRQGGYGYTF
TRBD1,TRBJ1-3,TRBV5-1,.,TGCGCCAGCAGGACAGGGGGCGCAGAAGGAAACACCATATATTTT,CASRTGGAEGNTIYF
TRBD1,TRBJ1-5,TRBV28,.,TGTGCCAGCAGTTCTTTAGGGACAGGGCCCCAGCATTTT,CASSSLGTGPQHF
TRBD2,TRBJ2-3,TRBV9,.,TGTGCCAGCAGTCTTCAAGCGGGACGCACAGATACGCAGTATTTT,CASSLQAGRTDTQYF
TRBD2,TRBJ2-5,TRBV6-1,.,TGTGCCAGCAGTGTAGCGGGGGGGCGGGAGACCCAGTACTTC,CASSVAGGRETQYF
.,TRBJ2-1,TRBV5-4,.,TGTGCCAGCAGGTTACTAGCTAACAATGAGCAGTTCTTC,CASRLLANNEQFF
TRBD1,TRBJ2-3,TRBV19,.,TGTGCCAGTACCTTGGGACAGGGGAGCACAGATACGCAGTATTTT,CASTLGQGSTDTQYF
.,TRBJ1-2,TRBV2,once,TGTGCCAGCGAACAGGGTACGGATAACTATGGCTACACCTTC,CASEQGTDNYGYTF
.,TRBJ2-3,TRBV7-7,.,TGTGCCAGCAGCCCGGACAGCCTCACAGATACGCAGTATTTT,CASSPDSLTDTQYF
TRBD1,TRBJ1-1,TRBV28,once,TGTGCCCACTCGGGGAGAGGGGGCGCGGGGACTGAAGCTTTCTTT,CAHSGRGGAGTEAFF
.,TRBJ1-1,TRBV19,.,TGTGCCAGTAGTTGGATAGAGAACACTGAAGCTTTCTTT,CASSWIENTEAFF
.,TRBJ1-2,TRBV2,.,TGTGCCAGCCACGGGGCAGGAGATTTCTATGGCTACACCTTC,CASHGAGDFYGYTF
TRBD2,TRBJ2-1,TRBV2,.,TGTGCCAGCAGTGAAGCGGGAGGGCAATACAATGAGCAGTTCTTC,CASSEAGGQYNEQFF
.,TRBJ2-5,TRBV27,.,TGTGCCAGCAGTTGGGCTAGCGGGACAGGGGAGACCCAGTACTTC,CASSWASGTGETQYF
.,TRBJ1-2,TRBV2,.,TGTGCCAGCAGTGTGAGGGGACTCTATGGCTACACCTTC,CASSVRGLYGYTF
.,TRBJ2-7,TRBV27,few,TGTGCCAGCAGTTTACGTGGGTACTCCTACGAGCAGTACTTC,CASSLRGYSYEQYF
.,TRBJ2-2,TRBV7-9,.,TGTGCCAGCAGCTCTGGGGGGCCTGGCGGGGAGCTGTTTTTT,CASSSGGPGGELFF
.,TRBJ1-3,TRBV11-2,few,TGTGCCAGCAGCTTCGGAACAGGGTTCTCTGGAAACACCATATATTTT,CASSFGTGFSGNTIYF
.,TRBJ2-7,TRBV4-1,.,TGCGCCAGCAGCCAAGGGGACTCTACGCTGGAGCAGTACTTC,CASSQGDSTLEQYF
.,TRBJ2-3,TRBV6-5,.,TGTGCCAGCAGTTACTTCGGGACGTCACGGGGTGATACGCAGTATTTT,CASSYFGTSRGDTQYF
.,TRBJ1-1,TRBV28,.,TGTGCCAGCAGTTCCCTCTTTACAGGGTTTCATAGGAACACTGAAGCTTTCTTT,CASSSLFTGFHRNTEAFF
TRBD1,TRBJ2-7,TRBV14,few,TGTGCCAGCAGCCAACGCACAGGGGGCTACGAGCAGTACTTC,CASSQRTGGYEQYF
TRBD1,TRBJ2-5,TRBV13,.,TGTGCCAGCAGCCGGAGGACAGGGGCGGAGACCCAGTACTTC,CASSRRTGAETQYF
.,TRBJ2-7,TRBV27,.,TGTGCCAGCAGTCCAACAAATCCCTACGAGCAGTACTTC,CASSPTNPYEQYF
TRBD1,TRBJ2-7,TRBV28,.,TGTGCCAGCAGTTTACGGCAGGGGGCCTACGAGCAGTACTTC,CASSLRQGAYEQYF
TRBD1,TRBJ1-5,TRBV28,many,TGTGCCAGCAGTCTCGGACAGGGGACTCAGCCCCAGCATTTT,CASSLGQGTQPQHF
.,TRBJ1-3,TRBV6-5,.,TGTGCCAGCAGTGGGTCGGAGAACACCATATATTTT,CASSGSENTIYF
TRBD1,TRBJ1-6,TRBV9,few,TGTGCCAGCAGCGTCGAGGGGACAGGCTATAATTCACCCCTCCACTTT,CASSVEGTGYNSPLHF
TRBD2,TRBJ2-7,TRBV6-5,few,TGTGCCAGCAGTTTCAGGACTAGCGGGATCTACGAGCAGTACTTC,CASSFRTSGIYEQYF
.,TRBJ2-4,TRBV7-6,.,TGTGCCAGCAGCTTAGGAGGGGAAAACATTCAGTACTTC,CASSLGGENIQYF
TRBD1,TRBJ2-7,TRBV6-1,.,TGTGCCAGCACTGACAGGGGATCCTACGAGCAGTACTTC,CASTDRGSYEQYF
.,TRBJ1-4,TRBV5-1,.,TGCGCCAGCAGCCCCTTTAACGGGGATGAAAAACTGTTTTTT,CASSPFNGDEKLFF
.,TRBJ1-2,TRBV5-5,.,TGTGCCAGCAGCTTGGTCACCAGGGTAGATGGCTACACCTTC,CASSLVTRVDGYTF
TRBD1,TRBJ1-2,TRBV27,.,TGTGCCAGCAGATCGGGACAGGGCCTTAACTATGGCTACACCTTC,CASRSGQGLNYGYTF
.,TRBJ2-3,TRBV30,.,TGTGCCTGGAGGGGTATGAAACTTGGAGATACGCAGTATTTT,CAWRGMKLGDTQYF
.,TRBJ1-5,TRBV15,.,TGTGCCACCAGCAGAGATCAGGCCACCACTCAGCCCCAGCATTTT,CATSRDQATTQPQHF
.,TRBJ1-5,TRBV28,.,TGTGCCAGCAGTTTAAGGGGTTCGGGCAATCAGCCCCAGCATTTT,CASSLRGSGNQPQHF
.,TRBJ2-1,TRBV6-5,.,TGTGCCAGCAGTTTTAACGGTGAGCAGTTCTTC,CASSFNGEQFF
.,TRBJ1-1,TRBV10-3,once,TGTGCCAGCCGTGATTCGGGGAACACTGAAGCTTTCTTT,CASRDSGNTEAFF
.,TRBJ1-3,TRBV10-3,.,TGTGCCATCAGTGAGTCCGCAGGGCGAGGAAACACCATATATTTT,CAISESAGRGNTIYF